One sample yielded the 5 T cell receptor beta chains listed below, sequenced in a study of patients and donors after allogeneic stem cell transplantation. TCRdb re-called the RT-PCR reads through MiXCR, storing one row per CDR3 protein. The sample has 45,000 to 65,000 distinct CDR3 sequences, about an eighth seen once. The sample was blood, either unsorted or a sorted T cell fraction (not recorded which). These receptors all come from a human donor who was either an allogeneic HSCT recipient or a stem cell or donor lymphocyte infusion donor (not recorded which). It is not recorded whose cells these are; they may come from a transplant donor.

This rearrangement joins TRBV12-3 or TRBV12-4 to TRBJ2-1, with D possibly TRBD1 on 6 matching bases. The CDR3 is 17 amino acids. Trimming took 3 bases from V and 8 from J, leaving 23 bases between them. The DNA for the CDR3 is TGTGCCAGCAGTTTTATCATCCGGGACAAGGGGTGGGATGAGCAGTTCTTC. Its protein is CASSFIIRDKGWDEQFF.

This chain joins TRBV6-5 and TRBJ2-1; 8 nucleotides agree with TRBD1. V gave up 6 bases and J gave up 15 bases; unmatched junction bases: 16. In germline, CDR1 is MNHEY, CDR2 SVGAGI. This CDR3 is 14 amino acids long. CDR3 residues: CASSKTGQGYVPFF. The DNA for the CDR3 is TGTGCCAGCAGCAAAACCGGACAGGGCTACGTTCCGTTCTTC.

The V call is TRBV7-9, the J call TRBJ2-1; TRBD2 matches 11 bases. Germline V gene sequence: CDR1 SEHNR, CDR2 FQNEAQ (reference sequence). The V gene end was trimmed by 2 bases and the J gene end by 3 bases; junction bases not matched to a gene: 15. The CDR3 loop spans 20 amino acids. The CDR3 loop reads CASSLPKLAGAYPIYNEQFF. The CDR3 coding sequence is TGTGCCAGCAGCTTACCCAAACTAGCGGGAGCTTACCCCATCTACAATGAGCAGTTCTTC.

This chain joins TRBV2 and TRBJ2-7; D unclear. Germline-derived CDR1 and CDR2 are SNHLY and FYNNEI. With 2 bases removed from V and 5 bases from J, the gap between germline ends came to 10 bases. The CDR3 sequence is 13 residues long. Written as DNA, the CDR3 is TGTGCCAGCAGTGAAACTACACAACACGAGCAGTACTTC. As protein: CASSETTQHEQYF.

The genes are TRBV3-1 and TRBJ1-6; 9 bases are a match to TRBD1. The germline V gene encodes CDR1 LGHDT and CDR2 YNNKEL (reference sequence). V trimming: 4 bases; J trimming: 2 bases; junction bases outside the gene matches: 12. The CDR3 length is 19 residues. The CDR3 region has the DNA TGTGCCAGCAGCCCCAATCCGGGACAGGGAATAACCTATAATTCACCCCTCCACTTT. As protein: CASSPNPGQGITYNSPLHF.